These 14 T cell receptor beta chains were sequenced from one sample in a study of a mutant IDH1 vaccine in newly diagnosed glioma. These receptors' antigens are unknown. Time point of the sample: week 23, last vaccination. Vaccine doses each comprised 300 ug of mutant IDH1 20-mer peptide, with topical imiquimod. Assay used: immunoSEQ multiplex PCR; TCRdb lists only in-frame clones, some missing. The sample records approximately 62,000 clones, roughly 85% being singletons. The input for sequencing was PBMCs, taken from a glioma patient whose treatment included an IDH1 peptide vaccine. The receptors originated from a man aged 25 to 45 with glioma.

The chain has TRBV11-2 and TRBJ2-2, with 7 bases lining up with TRBD1. CDR3 size: 14 residues. The trim removed 5 bases at V and 6 bases at J, leaving 6 bases unmatched. Germline CDR1 SGHAT, CDR2 FQNNGV. The CDR3 protein is CASSPTTGPGELFF. CDR3 DNA sequence: TGTGCCAGCAGCCCCACGACAGGGCCCGGGGAGCTGTTTTTT.

The CDR3 here is CASSSRATNIYEQYF. CDR3 nucleotides: TGTGCCAGCAGCTCCAGAGCCACTAATATCTACGAGCAGTACTTC. The V call is TRBV2, the J call TRBJ2-7; D call uncertain. This CDR3 comprises 15 residues. The germline V gene encodes CDR1 SNHLY and CDR2 FYNNEI. V lost 6 bases, J lost 3 bases, and 18 bases lay in between.

CDR3 protein: CASSPRQANSGNTIYF. As DNA, the CDR3 is TGTGCCAGCAGCCCACGACAGGCCAACTCTGGAAACACCATATATTTT. The gene calls are TRBV7-8 and TRBJ1-3, with a weak D call TRBD1 (6 bases). The CDR3 has 16 amino acids. The germline V gene has CDR1 SGHVS and CDR2 FQNEAQ. Trimming stripped 5 bases from V and 0 bases from J, with 14 bases between.

The CDR3 protein is CASSGGDSQETQYF. CDR3 bases: TGCGCCAGCAGTGGGGGCGACAGTCAAGAGACCCAGTACTTC. The V call is TRBV10-1, the J call TRBJ2-5; perhaps TRBD1 as D (5 bases). Trimming pared 4 bases from V and 2 bases from J, leaving 11 bases between. Looked up from germline, CDR1 is WNHNN and CDR2 is SYGVQD (reference sequence). The CDR3 spans 14 residues.

This chain uses TRBV4-1 with TRBJ1-5, with a weak D call TRBD1 (5 bases). V shed 4 bases and J shed 3 bases, with 13 bases lying between them. CDR1 MGHRA and CDR2 YSYEKL come from the germline V gene. This CDR3 contains 15 residues. CDR3 loop: CASSLNGAPNQPQHF. The CDR3 DNA sequence: TGCGCCAGCAGCCTTAACGGGGCTCCCAATCAGCCCCAGCATTTT.

The chain couples TRBV19 to TRBJ1-3, with 9 bases lining up with TRBD1. The CDR3 has 14 amino acids. CDR1 is LNHDA, CDR2 SQIVND, per germline (reference sequence). V lost 7 bases and J lost 4; bases outside the gene matches: 5. CDR3 loop: CASTRGTGGNTIYF. The CDR3 bases are TGTGCCAGTACCCGCGGGACAGGGGGAAACACCATATATTTT.

Here the CDR3 reads CASSAPGREQFF. The DNA for the CDR3 is TGCGCCAGCAGTGCCCCGGGGCGCGAGCAGTTCTTC. V usage is TRBV10-2 and J usage is TRBJ2-1, with D possibly called TRBD1 or TRBD2 (5 bases each). Per germline, CDR1 WSHSY and CDR2 SAAADI. Trimming cost V 4 bases and J 10 bases, with 11 bases left between them. This CDR3 spans 12 amino acids.

This chain joins TRBV5-8 and TRBJ1-1, with no clear D. Germline V CDR1 and CDR2: SGHTS, YDEGEE. The CDR3 has 18 residues. Deletions cut 4 bases from V and 8 bases from J, with 30 bases between. The CDR3 region has the DNA TGTGCCAGCAGCCATAATCGACCCACAGTTTTGGACCCACCCGAAGCTTTCTTT. Its translation: CASSHNRPTVLDPPEAFF.

The CDR3 coding sequence is TGTGCCAGCAGCTTATTGGGGGACGAGCAGTACTTC. It specifies CASSLLGDEQYF. This chain connects TRBV5-5 to TRBJ2-7, with D possibly called TRBD1 or TRBD2 (5 bases each). The V gene's germline CDR1 is SGHKS and CDR2 YYEKEE (reference sequence). This CDR3 spans 12 amino acids. V was cut by 2 bases and J by 5 bases, with 8 bases left in between.

The rearrangement uses TRBV7-2 and TRBJ2-7; 11 bases fit TRBD2. Trimming cost V 1 base and J 9 bases; bases outside gene matches: 11. The CDR3 consists of 16 residues. The V gene's germline CDR1 is SGHTA and CDR2 FQGNSA. CDR3 residues: CASSLGPLAGAVVQYF. CDR3 in DNA: TGTGCCAGCAGCTTAGGGCCACTAGCGGGGGCCGTTGTGCAGTACTTC.

The DNA for the CDR3 is TGTGCCAGCAGTTTATCGAACCCGGGAGGGAATGGCTACACCTTC. Its translation is CASSLSNPGGNGYTF. V and J are TRBV27 and TRBJ1-2; unclear D gene. Germline V gives CDR1 MNHEY, CDR2 SMNVEV (reference sequence). The V end lost 0 bases, the J end lost 6 bases, and 14 bases lay between the germline ends. The CDR3 covers 15 residues.

The chain's CDR3 is CATQKGIGGRWNSPLHF. The CDR3 DNA reads TGTGCCACCCAAAAGGGAATTGGGGGACGATGGAATTCACCCCTCCACTTT. The chain couples TRBV19 to TRBJ1-6; weak D call: TRBD1 (5 bases). Germline V gene sequence: CDR1 LNHDA, CDR2 SQIVND (reference sequence). The CDR3 sequence is 17 residues long. V lost 10 bases and J 7 bases, leaving 26 bases between the germline ends.

This rearrangement joins TRBV9 to TRBJ2-1; TRBD2 aligns across 8 bases. J gave up 9 bases and V 4 bases, and 12 bases lay outside the gene matches. Looked up from germline, CDR1 is SGDLS and CDR2 is YYNGEE. This CDR3 comprises 15 residues. The CDR3 protein is CASSQLADSRAEQFF. The CDR3 DNA follows: TGTGCCAGCAGCCAACTAGCGGACTCTAGGGCTGAGCAGTTCTTC.

The V gene is TRBV5-1, the J gene TRBJ2-7; no clear D. V dropped 8 bases and J dropped 0 bases, with 15 bases sitting between them. This CDR3 has 14 residues. Germline V CDR1 and CDR2: SGHRS, YFSETQ. The CDR3 region is CASGPYSTSYEQYF. The CDR3 nucleotides are TGCGCCAGTGGTCCGTACTCCACCTCCTACGAGCAGTACTTC.